Listed here are 7 T cell receptor beta chains from one sample, sequenced in a study of blood T cell repertoires in COVID-19. Measured with immunoSEQ multiplex PCR; TCRdb has only the in-frame clones, and not every one. The table lists hundreds of thousands of clones, roughly four fifths of them singletons. Material for sequencing was peripheral blood. Receptor source: a woman aged 70-85 years with acute or convalescent COVID-19.

The chain joins TRBV7-9 to TRBJ2-2; D is perhaps TRBD1 (7 bases). Trimming took off 5 bases at V and 2 bases at J, with 12 bases between the two ends. Germline CDR1 is SEHNR and CDR2 is FQNEAQ (reference sequence). The CDR3 totals 15 residues. CDR3 loop: CASSPGGGNTGELFF. Written as DNA, the CDR3 is TGTGCCAGCAGCCCCGGAGGGGGCAACACCGGGGAGCTGTTTTTT.

The CDR3 reads CASSASGATFGQNTGELFF. The CDR3 DNA reads as TGTGCCAGCAGCGCTAGCGGGGCTACCTTCGGGCAGAACACCGGGGAGCTGTTTTTT. V usage is TRBV11-3 and J usage is TRBJ2-2; 9 bases are shared with TRBD2. The germline CDR1 and CDR2 sequences are SGHNT and YENEEA. The CDR3 is made up of 19 amino acids. The ends lost 5 bases at V and 1 base at J; junction bases unmatched: 14.

About this clone: Other nucleotide sequences in the sample specify the same CDR3. CDR3 nucleotides: TGCGCCAGCAGCTTGGCAGGTAATCAGCCCCAGCATTTT. Residues: CASSLAGNQPQHF. The chain combines TRBV5-1 with TRBJ1-5; D gene ambiguous. Germline V gives CDR1 SGHRS, CDR2 YFSETQ. The CDR3 covers 13 residues. V was pared by 0 bases and J by 4 bases, with 5 bases between.

The rearrangement links TRBV7-2 to TRBJ2-1; tentative D call: TRBD2 (5 bases). CDR3 length: 13 residues. The V end lost 0 bases, the J end lost 9 bases, and 9 bases lay between the germline ends. Germline V CDR1 and CDR2: SGHTA, FQGNSA. CDR3 coding DNA: TGTGCCAGCAGCTTAGCGCGAGGGAGTGAGCAGTTCTTC. As protein: CASSLARGSEQFF.

The rearrangement joins TRBV5-8 to TRBJ1-2; TRBD1 agrees at 8 bases. J gave up 3 bases and V 4 bases, and 2 bases lay outside the gene matches. The germline V gene has CDR1 SGHTS and CDR2 YDEGEE. The CDR3 runs 13 residues. CDR3 residues: CASSRTGHYGYTF. The CDR3 DNA reads TGTGCCAGCAGCAGGACAGGGCACTATGGCTACACCTTC.

The genes are TRBV18 and TRBJ1-5; possibly TRBD1 for D (5 bases). CDR3 length: 15 amino acids. V lost 3 bases, J lost 3 bases, and 12 bases lay in between. Per the germline V gene, CDR1 is KGHSH and CDR2 is LQKENI. CDR3 loop: CASSPGHTINQPQHF. DNA of the CDR3: TGTGCCAGCTCACCCGGACATACTATCAATCAGCCCCAGCATTTT. The variable domain in full, with the rest retrieved from reference TRBV18 and TRBJ1-5, is NAGVMQNPRHLVRRRGQEARLRCSPMKGHSHVYWYRQLPEEGLKFMVYLQKENIIDESGMPKERFSAEFPKEGPSILRIQQVVRGDSAAYFCASSPGHTINQPQHFGDGTRLSIL.

The table lists this clone with a few counts. V and J are TRBV6-1 and TRBJ1-5; possibly TRBD1 for D (6 bases). CDR1 is MNHNS and CDR2 is SASEGT in the germline V gene. The CDR3 has 14 amino acids. Trimming took off 7 bases at V and 2 bases at J, with 12 bases between the two ends. CDR3 protein: CASTPPGGNQPQHF. The DNA for the CDR3 is TGTGCCAGCACTCCTCCAGGGGGCAATCAGCCCCAGCATTTT.